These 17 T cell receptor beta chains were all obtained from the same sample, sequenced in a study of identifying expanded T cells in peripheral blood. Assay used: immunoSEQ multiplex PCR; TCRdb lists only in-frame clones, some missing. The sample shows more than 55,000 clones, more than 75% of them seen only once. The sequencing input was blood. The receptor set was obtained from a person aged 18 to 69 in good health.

The CDR3 spells CASSQADRTEAFF. The CDR3 coding sequence is TGCGCCAGCAGCCAAGCTGACCGCACTGAAGCTTTCTTT. The chain uses TRBV4-1 and TRBJ1-1; no definite D call. CDR1 and CDR2 (germline): MGHRA, YSYEKL. The V and J ends lost 1 base and 4 bases respectively, with 7 bases between them. The CDR3 covers 13 residues.

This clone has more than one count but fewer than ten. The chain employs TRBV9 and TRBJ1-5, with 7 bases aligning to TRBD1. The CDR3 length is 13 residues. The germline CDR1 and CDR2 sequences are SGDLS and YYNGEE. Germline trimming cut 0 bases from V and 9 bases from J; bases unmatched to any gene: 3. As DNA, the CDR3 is TGTGCCAGCAGCGTAGCTCAGGGGGGGCCCCAGCATTTT. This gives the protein CASSVAQGGPQHF.

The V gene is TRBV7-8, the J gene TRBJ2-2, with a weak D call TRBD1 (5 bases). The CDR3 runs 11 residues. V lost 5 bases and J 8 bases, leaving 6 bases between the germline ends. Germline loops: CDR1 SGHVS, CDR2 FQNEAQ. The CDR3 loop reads CASSPGGELFF. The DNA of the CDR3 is TGTGCCAGCAGCCCAGGGGGGGAGCTGTTTTTT.

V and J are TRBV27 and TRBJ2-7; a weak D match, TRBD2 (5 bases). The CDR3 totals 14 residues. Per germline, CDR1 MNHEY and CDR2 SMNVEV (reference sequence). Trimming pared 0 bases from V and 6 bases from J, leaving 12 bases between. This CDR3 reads CASSLSRDRAEQYF. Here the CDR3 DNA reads TGTGCCAGCAGTTTATCGAGGGATCGGGCCGAGCAGTACTTC.

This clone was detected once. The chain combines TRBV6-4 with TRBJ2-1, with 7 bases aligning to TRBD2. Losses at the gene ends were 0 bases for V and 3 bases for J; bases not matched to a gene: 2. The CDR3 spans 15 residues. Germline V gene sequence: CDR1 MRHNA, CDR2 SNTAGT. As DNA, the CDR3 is TGTGCCAGCAGTGACTCGGGGGGGGGCTACAATGAGCAGTTCTTC. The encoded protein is CASSDSGGGYNEQFF.

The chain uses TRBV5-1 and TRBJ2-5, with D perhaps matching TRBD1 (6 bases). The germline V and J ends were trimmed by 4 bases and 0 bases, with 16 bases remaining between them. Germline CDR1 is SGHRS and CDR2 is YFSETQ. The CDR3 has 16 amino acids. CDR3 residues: CASSQGLETNQETQYF. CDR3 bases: TGCGCCAGCAGCCAGGGGCTTGAAACAAACCAAGAGACCCAGTACTTC.

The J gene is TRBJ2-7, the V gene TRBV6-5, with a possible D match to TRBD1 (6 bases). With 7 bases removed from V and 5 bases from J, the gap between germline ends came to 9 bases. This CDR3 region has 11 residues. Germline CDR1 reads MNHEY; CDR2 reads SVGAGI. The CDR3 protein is CASTTGNEQYF. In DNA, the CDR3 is TGTGCCAGCACTACAGGGAACGAGCAGTACTTC.

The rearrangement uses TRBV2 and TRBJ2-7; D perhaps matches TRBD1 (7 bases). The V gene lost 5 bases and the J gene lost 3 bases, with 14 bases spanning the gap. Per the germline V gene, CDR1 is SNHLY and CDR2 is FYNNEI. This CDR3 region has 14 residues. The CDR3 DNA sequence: TGTGCCAGCAGTCCTAGCAGGGGGGTCTACGAGCAGTACTTC. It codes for CASSPSRGVYEQYF.

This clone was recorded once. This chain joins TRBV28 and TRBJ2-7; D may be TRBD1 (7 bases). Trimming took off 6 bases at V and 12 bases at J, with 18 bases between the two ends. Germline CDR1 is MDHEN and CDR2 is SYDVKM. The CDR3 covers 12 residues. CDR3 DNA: TGTGCCAGCAGCCCGGACAGGTTCGGGGGGTACTTC. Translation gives CASSPDRFGGYF.

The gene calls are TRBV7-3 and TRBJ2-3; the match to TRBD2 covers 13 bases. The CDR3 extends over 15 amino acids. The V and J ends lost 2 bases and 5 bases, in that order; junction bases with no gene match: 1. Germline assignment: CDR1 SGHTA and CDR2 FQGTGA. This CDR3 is CASSLGLAGVDTQYF. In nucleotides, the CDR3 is TGTGCCAGCAGCTTAGGACTAGCGGGGGTAGATACGCAGTATTTT.

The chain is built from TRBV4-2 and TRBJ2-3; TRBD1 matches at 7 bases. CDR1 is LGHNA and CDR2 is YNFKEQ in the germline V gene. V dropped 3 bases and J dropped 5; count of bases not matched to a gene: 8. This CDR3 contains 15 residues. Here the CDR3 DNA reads TGTGCCAGCAGCCAGGTGAAGGGGGCGGTAGATACGCAGTATTTT. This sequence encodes CASSQVKGAVDTQYF.

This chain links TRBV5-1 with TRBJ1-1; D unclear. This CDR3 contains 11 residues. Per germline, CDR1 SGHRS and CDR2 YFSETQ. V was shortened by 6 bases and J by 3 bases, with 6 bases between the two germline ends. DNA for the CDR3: TGCGCCAGCACTATGGACACTGAAGCTTTCTTT. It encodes CASTMDTEAFF.

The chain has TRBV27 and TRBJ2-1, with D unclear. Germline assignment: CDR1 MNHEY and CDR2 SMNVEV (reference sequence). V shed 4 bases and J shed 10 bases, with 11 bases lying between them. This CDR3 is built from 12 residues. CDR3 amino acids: CASSSLFGEQFF. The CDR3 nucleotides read TGTGCCAGCAGTTCGCTGTTTGGGGAGCAGTTCTTC.

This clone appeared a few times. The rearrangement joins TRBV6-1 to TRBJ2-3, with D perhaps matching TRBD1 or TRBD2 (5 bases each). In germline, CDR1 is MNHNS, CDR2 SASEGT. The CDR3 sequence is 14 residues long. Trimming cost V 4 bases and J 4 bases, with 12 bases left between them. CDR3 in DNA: TGTGCCAGCAGTGCGGGACCAGAGGCAGATACGCAGTATTTT. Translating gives CASSAGPEADTQYF.

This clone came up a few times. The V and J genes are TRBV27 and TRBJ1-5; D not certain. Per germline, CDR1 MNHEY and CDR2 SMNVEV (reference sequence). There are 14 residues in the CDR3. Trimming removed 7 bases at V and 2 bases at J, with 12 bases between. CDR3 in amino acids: CASNARGGNQPQHF. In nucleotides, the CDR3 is TGTGCCAGCAACGCCCGAGGAGGCAATCAGCCCCAGCATTTT.

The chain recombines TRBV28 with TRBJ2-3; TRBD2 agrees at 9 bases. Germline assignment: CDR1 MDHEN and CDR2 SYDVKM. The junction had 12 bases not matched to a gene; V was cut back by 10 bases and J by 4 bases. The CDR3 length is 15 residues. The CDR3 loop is CATRGSGGVADTQYF. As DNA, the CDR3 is TGTGCCACTCGGGGTAGCGGGGGTGTGGCAGATACGCAGTATTTT. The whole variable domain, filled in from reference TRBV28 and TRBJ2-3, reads DVKVTQSSRYLVKRTGEKVFLECVQDMDHENMFWYRQDPGLGLRLIYFSYDVKMKEKGDIPEGYSVSREKKERFSLILESASTNQTSMYLCATRGSGGVADTQYFGPGTRLTVL.

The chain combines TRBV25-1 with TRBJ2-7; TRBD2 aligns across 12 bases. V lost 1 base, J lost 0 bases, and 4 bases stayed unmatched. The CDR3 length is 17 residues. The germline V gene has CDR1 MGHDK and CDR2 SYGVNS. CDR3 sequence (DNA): TGTGCCAGCAGTGAATCGCGGACTAGCGGGAACTCCTACGAGCAGTACTTC. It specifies CASSESRTSGNSYEQYF.